One and the same sample provided the 10 T cell receptor beta chains below, sequenced in a study of cytomegalovirus exposure and HLA in healthy donors. With 60 Vbeta and 13 Jbeta primers, the PCR was carried out. Assay used: immunoSEQ multiplex PCR; TCRdb lists only in-frame clones, some missing. The sample includes some 150,000 clones, approximately 77% seen only once; the top ten take about 1.4%. The sequenced sample was PBMCs. Source of these receptors: a woman aged 40-49 years in good health and CMV-seronegative.

The chain has TRBV4-3 and TRBJ2-1, with TRBD2 identical over 14 bases. V lost 4 bases, J lost 6 bases, and 5 bases stayed unmatched. The CDR3 is 16 residues long. Germline CDR1 reads LGHNA; CDR2 reads YSLEER. CDR3 residues: CASSLETSGGANEQFF. The CDR3 region has the DNA TGCGCCAGCAGCCTAGAGACTAGCGGGGGGGCCAATGAGCAGTTCTTC.

The V gene is TRBV19, the J gene TRBJ2-5; no definite D call. Between the trimmed V and J ends, which lost 10 bases and 3 bases, there was a span of 15 bases. The germline gives CDR1 LNHDA, CDR2 SQIVND (reference sequence). The CDR3 runs to 13 residues. The CDR3 region is CATSRSSKETQYF. CDR3 sequence (DNA): TGTGCCACCTCCCGGTCAAGTAAAGAGACCCAGTACTTC.

V gene TRBV6-5 combines with J gene TRBJ1-6; 7 nucleotides match TRBD1. The germline V gene encodes CDR1 MNHEY and CDR2 SVGAGI. The V gene end was trimmed by 5 bases and the J gene end by 3 bases; junction bases not matched to a gene: 4. The CDR3 sequence is 15 residues long. The CDR3 reads CASSTRQGYNSPLHF. CDR3 sequence (DNA): TGTGCCAGCAGTACACGACAGGGCTATAATTCACCCCTCCACTTT.

The J gene is TRBJ1-2, the V gene TRBV20-1; D perhaps matches TRBD1 (5 bases). The germline gives CDR1 DFQATT, CDR2 SNEGSKA (reference sequence). This CDR3 has 11 residues. V gave up 3 bases and J gave up 4 bases, with 6 bases separating them. The CDR3 DNA sequence: TGCAGTGCTAGGACAGCCTATGGCTACACCTTC. Residues: CSARTAYGYTF.

The J gene is TRBJ2-2, the V gene TRBV11-3, with D tentatively TRBD1 (6 bases). Germline V gene data show CDR1 as SGHNT and CDR2 as YENEEA. The CDR3 is 13 amino acids. V shed 1 base and J shed 7 bases, with 7 bases lying between them. This CDR3 reads CASSLAGVGELFF. DNA of the CDR3: TGTGCCAGCAGCTTAGCAGGGGTCGGGGAGCTGTTTTTT.

The genes are TRBV18 and TRBJ2-3; 9 nucleotides match TRBD2. Germline values: CDR1 KGHSH, CDR2 LQKENI. The CDR3 extends over 16 amino acids. The trim removed 9 bases at V and 1 base at J, leaving 11 bases unmatched. The DNA for the CDR3 is TGTGCCAGTTACCGCGATATAGCGGGGGGCACAGATACGCAGTATTTT. Its protein is CASYRDIAGGTDTQYF.

The chain couples TRBV7-8 to TRBJ2-1; D not resolved. Trimming cost V 1 base and J 0 bases, with 4 bases left between them. The germline V gene encodes CDR1 SGHVS and CDR2 FQNEAQ. CDR3 length equals 14 residues. For the CDR3, the DNA is TGTGCCAGCAGCTTAGGCAGCTCCTACAATGAGCAGTTCTTC. Residues: CASSLGSSYNEQFF.

This clone qualifies as medium-sized (0.01 to 0.1%). The chain recombines TRBV4-3 with TRBJ1-2, with D unclear. Germline CDR1 and CDR2: LGHNA and YSLEER. This CDR3 is built from 14 residues. V was pared by 5 bases and J by 5 bases, with 15 bases between. Written as DNA, the CDR3 is TGCGCCAGCAGCAGGTTCACAGACAATTATGGCTACACCTTC. This encodes CASSRFTDNYGYTF.

This clone was counted a few times. The chain uses TRBV14 and TRBJ2-7; 8 nucleotides align to TRBD1. J was trimmed by 2 bases and V by 5 bases; bases with no gene match: 5. This CDR3 comprises 14 residues. The V gene's germline CDR1 is SGHDN and CDR2 FVKESK. The CDR3 loop reads CASSGDRRTYEQYF. CDR3 nucleotide sequence: TGTGCCAGCAGCGGGGACAGGAGAACCTACGAGCAGTACTTC.

V usage is TRBV5-4 and J usage is TRBJ1-1; 10 nucleotides agree with TRBD1. From germline, CDR1 is SGHNT and CDR2 YYREEE (reference sequence). The CDR3 consists of 15 residues. With 3 bases clipped from V and 0 bases from J, the junction kept 2 bases outside the gene matches. The chain's CDR3 is CASSSGQGMNTEAFF. The CDR3 DNA follows: TGTGCCAGCAGCTCGGGACAGGGGATGAACACTGAAGCTTTCTTT.